This T cell receptor (beta chain) was sequenced in a study of regulatory T cells in long-lasting Graves disease. Study observations and caveats: Less diverse TCR repertoires were seen in persistent Graves' patients than in newly diagnosed ones.

The CDR3 sequence is 13 residues long. CDR1 and CDR2 (germline): SGDLS, YYNGEE. Unmatched junction bases numbered 2, after V lost 2 bases and J lost 6 bases. With respect to this clonotype: Its cognate antigen is unknown.

In building TCR beta libraries, iRepertoire HTBI primers were used together with Arm-PCR of CDR3 regions. TCRdb ran MiXCR on the multiplex PCR reads and lists one entry per CDR3 protein. The sample holds 560,000 or so distinct CDR3 sequences, 15% to 20% seen once. Documented time point: newly diagnosed GD, antithyroid drugs for less than 3 months. Preparation of the TCR library used RNA extracted from PBMCs. Per American Thyroid Association guidelines, Graves' disease was diagnosed. In addition, the sample was reused for a study of T cells in Graves' hyperthyroidism and ophthalmopathy. That source reports: The HTBI primer set drove a first-round RT-PCR of the TCR CDR3.

The J gene is TRBJ2-1, the V gene TRBV9, with 7 bases identical to TRBD2. Sample: peripheral blood mononuclear cells (PBMCs), taken at new diagnosis, from a patient treated with antithyroid drugs. This receptor was taken from a young man with Graves disease. This chain's CDR3 is CASSVGEGNEQFF. DNA of the CDR3: TGTGCCAGCAGCGTTGGGGAGGGCAATGAGCAGTTCTTC.